This T cell receptor beta chain derives from a study of memory CD8 T cells in hepatitis C reinfection (dated by TCRdb to 2016 to 2017). In terms of the full investigation: Of the five donors, three spontaneously resolved two consecutive HCV infections, and two cleared a primary infection but developed chronic infection after reinfection. An HCV reinfection was defined as a positive HCV RNA test that came after two negative tests taken at least 60 days apart. Samples for the late or post reinfection period were taken 12 to 24 weeks after reinfection was detected. The study tracked the TCR beta repertoire of virus-specific CD8 T cells longitudinally across an HCV reinfection episode in five donors. Between about 2009 and 2013, a handful of reinfection cases that had stored pre-reinfection samples were identified. In the reinfection study, participants who had previously resolved an HCV infection were followed up every 3 months. Overall study outcomes, separate from this receptor: Because only five or six donors were included, definitive conclusions about public clonotypes linked to secondary clearance were beyond the reach of the study.

The time point label corresponds to: late/post reinfection, 12 to 24 weeks after detection. Sorted cells were sequenced directly ex vivo, with no in vitro expansion before TCR sequencing. The donors were people who inject drugs and were enrolled in the Montreal Acute Hepatitis C Cohort Study (HEPCO) in Canada. Total naive CD8 T cells, sorted as viable CD3+ CD8+ CD45RO-, came from a couple of donors at all three reinfection time points as controls. Before sorting, cryopreserved peripheral blood mononuclear cells were thawed and used as the source for purifying CD8 T cells. CD8 T cells were enriched by negative selection with the MACS CD8+ T cell Isolation Kit. Cells were sorted on a BD FACSAria II sorter running FACSDiva software, and FlowJo was used to analyze the data. A word on this clone: The target of this receptor is not known. Base quality data are lacking; no much larger clone is found one base away.

The library was produced with the immunoSEQ multiplex PCR assay. Genomic DNA was pulled from the sorted cells, and the automated high-throughput method of Adaptive Biotechnologies was used to sequence the TCR beta V, D and J regions. A two-step, bias-controlled multiplex PCR was used to amplify CDR3 regions. Amplified TCR beta libraries were sequenced on an Illumina instrument. The original pipeline was this. Demultiplexed reads were processed to reduce amplification and sequencing bias, and the IMGT database was used to assign CDR3 sequences to gene families. ImmunoSEQ software version 2.0 was used to analyze repertoire data. Out-of-frame sequences and sequences with stop codons in the CDR3 were removed from clonotype lists. Clonotypes with a frequency below 0.01% were excluded because such clonotypes corresponded to less than one cell. To get richness, observed richness was divided by input cell number, while evenness came from dividing Shannon entropy by log observed richness. To measure repertoire diversity and how similar the repertoire was between time points, Simpson diversity and Morisita-Horn overlap indices were applied. Clonotypes were grouped as dominant (>1%), sub-dominant (0.5-0.99%), low abundance (0.1-0.49%) or lowest abundance (<0.1%). For the germline index, total nucleotide additions were subtracted from total CDR3 length, and that difference was then divided by total CDR3 length. The table comes from immuneACCESS by way of TCRdb, which keeps in-frame sequences with V and J called. Part of the clones is missing from these tables; in studies checked, under half for an unresolved V gene and the rest for unknown reasons. Clone size and the V and J calls come from that table; the DNA yielded D and trimming. The sample profile shows about 46,000 clones; 89% of them were found once. The top ten hold 0.72% of the sample.

Spanning cysteine to phenylalanine, the CDR3 consists of 15 amino acids. CDR3 DNA is the only sequence kept; it has 45 bases, read in frame from the first base. Reading the germline V gene (reference sequence) gives CDR1 LNHDA and CDR2 SQIVND. Trimming takes 6 bases from V and 0 bases from J, and the germline ends sit 12 bases apart. This TCR was sampled from a man aged 18-30 years with hepatitis C virus infection. Recombination linked TRBV19 to TRBJ1-5; TRBD1 is possibly the D segment (6 matching bases). The source material was naive CD8+ T cells sorted from blood. What the cell subset or site label conveys for this sample: total naive CD8+CD45RO- T cells. The DNA sequence is TGTGCCAGTAGGACAGGAGAGTATAGCAATCAGCCCCAGCATTTT. The translation is CASRTGEYSNQPQHF.